The next 15 T cell receptor beta chains were all read from a single sample in a study of post-analysis software for immune sequencing data. Their cognate antigens are unknown. cDNA libraries of TCR beta carried unique molecular identifiers. Each CDR3 protein gets one entry after TCRdb re-called the PCR reads with MiXCR. The sample lists about 770,000 distinct CDR3 sequences; around 45% were seen once. Overall study findings and caveats: Compared with controls, patients had more of roughly five TRBV segments, including TRBV5-6, TRBV5-1 and TRBV20-1.

The sample comprised blood. The receptor source for this set is a girl aged 10 to 17 with multiple sclerosis.

The chain joins TRBV5-5 to TRBJ2-5; D is possibly TRBD1 (5 bases). The CDR3 covers 12 residues. CDR1 and CDR2 (germline): SGHKS, YYEKEE (reference sequence). Trimming left V 2 bases short and J 11 bases short, with 13 bases between. The chain's CDR3 is CASSFTDTEQYF. The DNA of the CDR3 is TGTGCCAGCAGCTTTACGGACACGGAGCAGTACTTC.

The rearrangement joins TRBV12-3 or TRBV12-4 to TRBJ1-2; D may be TRBD1 (5 bases). The CDR3 sequence is 12 residues long. V was pared by 5 bases and J by 4 bases, with 8 bases between. The CDR3 is CASSDDSYGYTF. As DNA, the CDR3 is TGTGCCAGCAGTGATGACAGCTATGGCTACACCTTC.

This clonotype was observed a handful of times. V is TRBV6-5 and J is TRBJ2-3; D unclear. V gave up 5 bases and J gave up 0 bases, with 12 bases separating them. CDR3 length: 15 amino acids. Germline V CDR1 and CDR2: MNHEY, SVGAGI. The CDR3 region is CASSPSPTSTDTQYF. The CDR3 nucleotides read TGTGCCAGCAGTCCCTCCCCGACCAGCACAGATACGCAGTATTTT.

The J gene is TRBJ2-7, the V gene TRBV7-9; weak D call: TRBD2 (8 bases). The CDR3 is 19 amino acids. The V gene lost 5 bases and the J gene lost 4 bases, with 30 bases spanning the gap. Germline lookup yields CDR1 SEHNR and CDR2 FQNEAQ (reference sequence). CDR3 coding DNA: TGTGCCAGCAGCGAAGACAGGGCGAAAGCGGGAGCGGCCGGTTACGAGCAGTACTTC. Translation gives CASSEDRAKAGAAGYEQYF.

This clonotype showed up many times. This chain uses TRBV11-2 with TRBJ2-3, with 10 bases lining up with TRBD1. The CDR3 length is 15 residues. V was clipped by 5 bases and J by 1 base; unmatched bases: 3. Germline CDR1 reads SGHAT; CDR2 reads FQNNGV. The CDR3 DNA reads TGTGCCAGCAGCAGGGACAGGGGACGCACAGATACGCAGTATTTT. It encodes CASSRDRGRTDTQYF.

The chain carries TRBV20-1 and TRBJ2-2, with no clear D. The CDR3 covers 13 residues. Deletions cut 6 bases from V and 3 bases from J, with 11 bases between. CDR1 DFQATT and CDR2 SNEGSKA come from the germline V gene (reference sequence). CDR3 region: CSAPERHTGELFF. Written as DNA, the CDR3 is TGCAGTGCCCCAGAGCGCCACACCGGGGAGCTGTTTTTT.

This rearrangement joins TRBV25-1 to TRBJ2-4; weak D call: TRBD2 (5 bases). Trimming pared 3 bases from V and 3 bases from J, leaving 12 bases between. The CDR3 sequence is 15 residues long. CDR1 MGHDK and CDR2 SYGVNS come from the germline V gene. CDR3 sequence: CASSDRGLGKNIQYF. The CDR3 region has the DNA TGTGCCAGCAGTGATCGCGGGTTGGGCAAAAACATTCAGTACTTC.

The J gene is TRBJ1-5, the V gene TRBV20-1; D is unresolved. The CDR3 runs 18 residues. Trimming stripped 3 bases from V and 2 bases from J, with 23 bases between. Germline CDR1 and CDR2: DFQATT and SNEGSKA (reference sequence). The CDR3: CSASTSMGGSVGNQPQHF. The DNA for the CDR3 is TGCAGTGCTAGCACCTCCATGGGAGGGTCTGTTGGCAATCAGCCCCAGCATTTT.

This chain joins TRBV29-1 and TRBJ1-2; D may be TRBD1 (6 bases). Trimming removed 3 bases at V and 4 bases at J, with 15 bases between. CDR3 length equals 14 residues. Germline V CDR1 and CDR2: SQVTM, ANQGSEA. The CDR3 DNA follows: TGCAGCGTTGAGGGCGGGGGCAGGGGCTATGGCTACACCTTC. Translation: CSVEGGGRGYGYTF.

J is TRBJ2-4 and V is TRBV29-1; 13 bases match TRBD2. With 1 base clipped from V and 7 bases from J, the junction kept 1 base outside the gene matches. Germline values: CDR1 SQVTM, CDR2 ANQGSEA. This CDR3 is 14 amino acids long. The CDR3 nucleotides read TGCAGCGTTGAAGCACTAGCGGGGGGGAACATTCAGTACTTC. Its protein is CSVEALAGGNIQYF.

The chain is built from TRBV28 and TRBJ1-2; D is unclear. V was trimmed by 3 bases and J by 3 bases, leaving 5 bases between them. The CDR3 sequence is 12 residues long. Germline assignment: CDR1 MDHEN and CDR2 SYDVKM. The CDR3 region is CASSLNDYGYTF. CDR3 nucleotides: TGTGCCAGCAGTTTGAATGACTATGGCTACACCTTC.

Ten or more counts support this clonotype. This chain links TRBV7-8 with TRBJ2-5; tentative D call: TRBD2 (5 bases). Germline CDR1 and CDR2: SGHVS and FQNEAQ. V lost 10 bases and J 5 bases, leaving 14 bases between the germline ends. The CDR3 runs 12 residues. The CDR3 DNA is TGTGCCACCCTCGGGCGCGGGGAGACCCAGTACTTC. This gives the protein CATLGRGETQYF.

This clonotype was seen more than once but under ten times. V is TRBV6-5 and J is TRBJ2-6; 7 nucleotides align to TRBD1. CDR1 and CDR2 (germline): MNHEY, SVGAGI. The V segment lost 0 bases and the J segment 4 bases; nucleotides outside the gene matches: 3. This CDR3 contains 16 residues. The CDR3 is CASSYSGQRGANVLTF. CDR3 DNA: TGTGCCAGCAGTTACTCGGGACAGCGAGGGGCCAACGTCCTGACTTTC.

The chain is built from TRBV20-1 and TRBJ2-5, with 9 bases fitting TRBD2. The J call may not be correct, given that the DNA end is closer to TRBJ2-7. The germline gives CDR1 DFQATT, CDR2 SNEGSKA (reference sequence). The CDR3 consists of 17 residues. In nucleotides, the CDR3 is TGCAGTGCCAAGAAGGTAGCGGGGGTGTGGGGGAGATACGAGCAGTACTTC. As protein: CSAKKVAGVWGRYEQYF.

The chain carries TRBV20-1 and TRBJ2-1, with 9 positions matching TRBD2. Looked up from germline, CDR1 is DFQATT and CDR2 is SNEGSKA (reference sequence). This CDR3 has 15 amino acids. After removal of 5 bases from V and 2 bases from J, the junction contained 7 bases not matched to a gene. The CDR3: CSAPLTSGAYNEQFF. The CDR3, as DNA: TGCAGTGCTCCACTGACTAGCGGTGCCTACAATGAGCAGTTCTTC.